The clone carrying this T cell receptor (beta chain) has just one count. What it recognizes is unknown. These data belong to a study of T cell responses to AZD1222 COVID-19 vaccine. The protocol was immunoSEQ multiplex PCR, while the TCRdb copy is restricted to in-frame clones and leaves out a portion. Found here are more than 95,000 clones, over 75% of them singletons; the top ten hold 18%. V was clipped by 0 bases and J by 3 bases, with 8 bases between them. CDR1 and CDR2 from the germline V gene are MNHEY and SVGAGI. CDR3 length: 14 residues. Findings and caveats of the study: The number of AZD1222 recipients seropositive at baseline was only 5 to 7.

The sequencing used peripheral blood, collected on day 0 of AZD1222 vaccination. This chain links TRBV6-5 with TRBJ2-5; D not resolved. The sequence came from an adult in good health. The CDR3 loop reads CASSYSVTKETQYF. The CDR3 DNA is TGTGCCAGCAGTTACTCTGTGACAAAAGAGACCCAGTACTTC.